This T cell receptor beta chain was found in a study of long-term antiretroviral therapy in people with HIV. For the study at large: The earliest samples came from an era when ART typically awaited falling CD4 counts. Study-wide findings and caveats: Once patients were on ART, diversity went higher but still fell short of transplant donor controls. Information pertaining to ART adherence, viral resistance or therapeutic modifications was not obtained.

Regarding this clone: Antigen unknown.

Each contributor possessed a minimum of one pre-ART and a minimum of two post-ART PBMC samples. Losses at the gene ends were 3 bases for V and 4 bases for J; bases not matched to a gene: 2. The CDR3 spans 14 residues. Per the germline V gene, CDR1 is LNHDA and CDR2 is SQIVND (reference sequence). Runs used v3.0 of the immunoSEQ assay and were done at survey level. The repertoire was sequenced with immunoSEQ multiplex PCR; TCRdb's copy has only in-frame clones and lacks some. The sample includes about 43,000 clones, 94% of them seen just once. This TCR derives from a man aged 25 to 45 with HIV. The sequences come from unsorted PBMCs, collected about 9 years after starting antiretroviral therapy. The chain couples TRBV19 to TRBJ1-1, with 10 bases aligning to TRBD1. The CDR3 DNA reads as TGTGCCAGTAGTATTTGGACAGGGGGCACTGAAGCTTTCTTT. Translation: CASSIWTGGTEAFF.